This T cell receptor (beta chain) was retrieved from a study of CD8+ T cells in alopecia areata. Broader study findings: Tofacitinib delivered significant drops in scalp clonality and in expanded CD8+ clones among the top 100.

The CDR3 loop spans 16 amino acids. Trimming removed 0 bases from V and 2 bases from J, with 13 bases in between. CDR1 and CDR2 (germline): SGDLS, YYNGEE. The sequencing template was cDNA reverse transcribed from extracted RNA. TCRdb's table, derived via immunoSEQ multiplex PCR, lists solely in-frame clones and lacks some. The profile shows about 220,000 clones, approximately 57% of them singletons. Treatment described: oral pan-JAK inhibitor, 5-10 mg twice daily. With regard to this clone: Its specificity is unknown.

The specimen was CD4+ T cells sorted from blood, collected at week 4, from a patient treated with tofacitinib. The sequence was obtained from a human donor with alopecia areata. This chain uses TRBV9 with TRBJ2-3, with a possible D match to TRBD1 (5 bases). CDR3 loop: CASSVGPGILTDTQYF. The CDR3 DNA is TGTGCCAGCAGCGTAGGTCCAGGGATACTCACAGATACGCAGTATTTT.